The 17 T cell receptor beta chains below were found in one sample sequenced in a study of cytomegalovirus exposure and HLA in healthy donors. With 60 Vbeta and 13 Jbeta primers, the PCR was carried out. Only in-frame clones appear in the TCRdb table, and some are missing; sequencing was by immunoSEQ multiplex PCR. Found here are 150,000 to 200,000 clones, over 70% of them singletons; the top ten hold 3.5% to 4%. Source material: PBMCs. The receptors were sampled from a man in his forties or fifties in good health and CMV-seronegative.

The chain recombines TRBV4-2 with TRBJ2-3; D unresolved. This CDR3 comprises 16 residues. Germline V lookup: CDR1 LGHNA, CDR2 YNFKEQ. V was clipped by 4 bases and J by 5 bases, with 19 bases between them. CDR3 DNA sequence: TGTGCCAGCAGCCCACAACCCAGTTTTTCTGGAGATACGCAGTATTTT. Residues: CASSPQPSFSGDTQYF.

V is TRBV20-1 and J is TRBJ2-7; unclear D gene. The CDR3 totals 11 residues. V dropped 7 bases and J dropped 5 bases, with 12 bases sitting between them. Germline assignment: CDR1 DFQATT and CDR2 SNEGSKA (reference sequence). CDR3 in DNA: TGCAGTGGACAACTTAACGACGAGCAGTACTTC. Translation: CSGQLNDEQYF.

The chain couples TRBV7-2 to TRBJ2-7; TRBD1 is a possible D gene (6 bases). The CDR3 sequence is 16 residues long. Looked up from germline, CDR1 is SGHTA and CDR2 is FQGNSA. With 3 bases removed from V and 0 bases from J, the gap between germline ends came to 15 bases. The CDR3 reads CASSLARTVSSYEQYF. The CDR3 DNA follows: TGTGCCAGCAGCTTGGCCAGGACAGTGAGCTCCTACGAGCAGTACTTC.

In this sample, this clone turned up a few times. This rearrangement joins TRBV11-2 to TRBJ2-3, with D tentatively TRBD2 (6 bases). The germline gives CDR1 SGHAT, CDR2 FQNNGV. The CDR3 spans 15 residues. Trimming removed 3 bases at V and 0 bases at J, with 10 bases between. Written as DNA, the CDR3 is TGTGCCAGCAGCTTGTCTCTAGCGAGCACAGATACGCAGTATTTT. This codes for CASSLSLASTDTQYF.

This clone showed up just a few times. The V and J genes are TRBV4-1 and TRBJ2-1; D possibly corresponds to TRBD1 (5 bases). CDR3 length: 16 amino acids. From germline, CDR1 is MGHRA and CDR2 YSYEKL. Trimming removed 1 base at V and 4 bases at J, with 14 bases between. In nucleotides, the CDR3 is TGCGCCAGCAGCCAAGGGGGCCCCCTAACGTACAATGAGCAGTTCTTC. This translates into CASSQGGPLTYNEQFF.

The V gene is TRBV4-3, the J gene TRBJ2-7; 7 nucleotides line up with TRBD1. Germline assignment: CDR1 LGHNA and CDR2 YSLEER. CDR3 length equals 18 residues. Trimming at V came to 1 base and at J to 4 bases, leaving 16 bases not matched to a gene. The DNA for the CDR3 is TGCGCCAGCAGCCAAGCTGTTCTCGGGACAGTTGATGCTTACGAGCAGTACTTC. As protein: CASSQAVLGTVDAYEQYF.

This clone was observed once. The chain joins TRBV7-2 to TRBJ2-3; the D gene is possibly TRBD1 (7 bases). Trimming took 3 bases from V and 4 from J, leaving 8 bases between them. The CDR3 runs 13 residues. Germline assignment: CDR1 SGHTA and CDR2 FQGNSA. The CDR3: CASSFRGADTQYF. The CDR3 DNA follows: TGTGCCAGCAGCTTCAGGGGGGCAGATACGCAGTATTTT.

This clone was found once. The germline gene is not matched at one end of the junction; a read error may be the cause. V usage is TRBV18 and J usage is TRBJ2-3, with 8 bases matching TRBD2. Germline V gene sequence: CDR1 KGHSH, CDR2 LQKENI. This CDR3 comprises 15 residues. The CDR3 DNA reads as TGTGCCAGCTCAACAACCCTAGCGGGCGGGGATACGCAATATTTT. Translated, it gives CASSTTLAGGDTQYF.

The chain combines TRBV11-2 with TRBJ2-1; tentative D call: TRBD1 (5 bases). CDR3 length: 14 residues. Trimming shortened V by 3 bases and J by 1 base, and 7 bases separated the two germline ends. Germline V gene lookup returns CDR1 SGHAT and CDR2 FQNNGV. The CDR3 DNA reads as TGTGCCAGCAGCTTTAGGGGATCCTACAATGAGCAGTTCTTC. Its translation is CASSFRGSYNEQFF.

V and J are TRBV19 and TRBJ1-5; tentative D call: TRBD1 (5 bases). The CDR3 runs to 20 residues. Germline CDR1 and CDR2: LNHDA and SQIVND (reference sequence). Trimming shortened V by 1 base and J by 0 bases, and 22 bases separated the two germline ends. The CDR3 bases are TGTGCCAGTAGTATAGTTGATCTTTACCGGGGGGGTTATAGCAATCAGCCCCAGCATTTT. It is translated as CASSIVDLYRGGYSNQPQHF.

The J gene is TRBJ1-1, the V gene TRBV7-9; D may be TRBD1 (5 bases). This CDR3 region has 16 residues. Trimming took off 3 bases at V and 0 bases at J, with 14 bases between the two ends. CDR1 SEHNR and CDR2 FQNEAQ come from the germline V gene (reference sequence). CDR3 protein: CASSFDVRQLNTEAFF. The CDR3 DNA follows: TGTGCCAGCAGCTTCGATGTGCGACAGTTGAACACTGAAGCTTTCTTT.

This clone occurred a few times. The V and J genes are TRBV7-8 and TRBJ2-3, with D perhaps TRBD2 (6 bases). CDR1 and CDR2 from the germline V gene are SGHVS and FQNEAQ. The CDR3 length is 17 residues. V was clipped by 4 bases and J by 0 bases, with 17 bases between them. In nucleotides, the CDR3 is TGTGCCAGCAGCTCTATGGGGGGTGCGTCCAGCACAGATACGCAGTATTTT. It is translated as CASSSMGGASSTDTQYF.

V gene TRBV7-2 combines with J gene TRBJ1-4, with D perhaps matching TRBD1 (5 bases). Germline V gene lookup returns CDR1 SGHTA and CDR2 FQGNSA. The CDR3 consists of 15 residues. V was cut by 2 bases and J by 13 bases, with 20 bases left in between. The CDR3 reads CASSLRSLTAGRLFF. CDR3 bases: TGTGCCAGCAGCTTAAGGAGCTTGACGGCAGGGCGACTGTTTTTT.

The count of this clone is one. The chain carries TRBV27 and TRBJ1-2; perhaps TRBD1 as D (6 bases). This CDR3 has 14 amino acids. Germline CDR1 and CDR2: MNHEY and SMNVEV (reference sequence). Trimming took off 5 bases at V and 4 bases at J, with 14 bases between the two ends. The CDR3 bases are TGTGCCAGCAGTCCCTCGCGGGGGGCCTATGGCTACACCTTC. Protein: CASSPSRGAYGYTF.

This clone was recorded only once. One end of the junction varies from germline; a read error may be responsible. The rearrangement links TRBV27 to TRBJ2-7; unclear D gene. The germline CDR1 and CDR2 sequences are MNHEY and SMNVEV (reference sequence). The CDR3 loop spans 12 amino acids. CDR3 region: CASSPPEIIENF. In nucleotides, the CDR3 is TGTGCCAGCAGTCCGCCGGAGATAATAGAGAACTTC.

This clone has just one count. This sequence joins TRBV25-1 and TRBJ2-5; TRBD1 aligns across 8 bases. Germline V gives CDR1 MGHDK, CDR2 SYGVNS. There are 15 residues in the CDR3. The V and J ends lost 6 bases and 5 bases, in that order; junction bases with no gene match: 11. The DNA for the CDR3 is TGTGCCAGCAGCCCTGCCAGGGGGCGCATGGAGACCCAGTACTTC. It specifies CASSPARGRMETQYF.

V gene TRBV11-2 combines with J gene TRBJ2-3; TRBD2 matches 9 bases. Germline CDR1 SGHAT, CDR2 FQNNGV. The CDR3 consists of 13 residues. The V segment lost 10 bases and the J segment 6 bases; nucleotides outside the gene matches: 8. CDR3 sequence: CATGAGGTDTQYF. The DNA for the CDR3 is TGTGCCACAGGGGCGGGGGGGACGGATACGCAGTATTTT.